The 8 T cell receptor beta chains presented below share a single source sample, sequenced in a study of T cells after yellow fever vaccination. TCRdb ran MiXCR on the 5' RACE reads and lists one entry per CDR3 protein. The table has some 250,000 distinct CDR3 sequences, about 7% seen once. The starting material was CD4+ T cells sorted from PBMCs, obtained 15 days after the yellow fever booster vaccination. These receptors all come from a man aged 30 to 45 who received the YFV17D yellow fever vaccine.

This clonotype was found a few times. This chain connects TRBV6-5 to TRBJ2-3; 8 nucleotides align to TRBD2. Trimming cost V 0 bases and J 4 bases; bases outside gene matches: 9. The CDR3 runs to 17 residues. Germline V gives CDR1 MNHEY, CDR2 SVGAGI. CDR3 sequence (DNA): TGTGCCAGCAGTTACTCGCTAGCGGGCATGGGGTCAGATACGCAGTATTTT. Translation gives CASSYSLAGMGSDTQYF.

In this sample, this clonotype turned up a few times. The V and J genes are TRBV23-1 and TRBJ2-1; 12 bases are shared with TRBD2. TRBV23-1 is an ORF for which the function is uncertain. Trimming removed 2 bases from V and 4 bases from J; junction bases left unmatched: 12. The CDR3 sequence is 19 residues long. This CDR3 is CASSQMALTSGSIYNEQFF. The CDR3 DNA reads as TGCGCCAGCAGTCAAATGGCCCTGACTAGCGGGAGTATTTACAATGAGCAGTTCTTC.

V usage is TRBV11-1 and J usage is TRBJ1-3, with D possibly TRBD1 on 5 matching bases. CDR1 is SGHAT and CDR2 is FQDESV in the germline V gene (reference sequence). Between the trimmed V and J ends, which lost 5 bases and 0 bases, there was a span of 20 bases. The CDR3 contains 18 residues. CDR3 sequence reads: CASSPFFAFRDSGNTIYF. The CDR3 nucleotides read TGTGCCAGCAGCCCTTTCTTCGCTTTCAGGGACTCTGGAAACACCATATATTTT.

This chain links TRBV24-1 with TRBJ2-3; 10 bases fit TRBD2. The CDR3 contains 21 residues. Germline CDR1 is KGHDR and CDR2 is SFDVKD. Unmatched junction bases numbered 18, after V lost 1 base and J lost 3 bases. The CDR3 sequence: CATSDFGGLARVLWRTDTQYF. The CDR3 DNA follows: TGTGCCACCAGTGATTTCGGGGGACTAGCGCGAGTTTTATGGCGGACAGATACGCAGTATTTT.

This clonotype was seen at least ten times. V is TRBV18 and J is TRBJ2-7; D is undetermined. The germline V and J ends were trimmed by 3 bases and 2 bases, with 8 bases remaining between them. This CDR3 comprises 13 residues. Germline V gene sequence: CDR1 KGHSH, CDR2 LQKENI. The CDR3 loop reads CASSPRQTYEQYF. Here the CDR3 DNA reads TGTGCCAGCTCACCTCGCCAGACCTACGAGCAGTACTTC.

The chain uses TRBV7-2 and TRBJ1-4; TRBD1 might be the D (6 bases). The CDR3 sequence is 18 residues long. V shed 0 bases and J shed 0 bases, with 14 bases lying between them. Germline CDR1 reads SGHTA; CDR2 reads FQGNSA. CDR3 nucleotides: TGTGCCAGCAGCTTAGCGGGCGCCAGGGGTTCAACTAATGAAAAACTGTTTTTT. This translates into CASSLAGARGSTNEKLFF.

V and J are TRBV29-1 and TRBJ2-5, with a weak D call TRBD1 (5 bases). The ends were cut back, 4 bases at V and 3 bases at J, with 12 bases in the middle. Germline V gene lookup returns CDR1 SQVTM and CDR2 ANQGSEA. This CDR3 spans 13 amino acids. The CDR3 loop reads CSVGVQGKETQYF. The CDR3, as DNA: TGCAGCGTTGGTGTCCAGGGAAAAGAGACCCAGTACTTC. Variable domain in full (rest from reference TRBV29-1 and TRBJ2-5): SAVISQKPSRDICQRGTSLTIQCQVDSQVTMMFWYRQQPGQSLTLIATANQGSEATYESGFVIDKFPISRPNLTFSTLTVSNMSPEDSSIYLCSVGVQGKETQYFGPGTRLLVL.

The genes are TRBV29-1 and TRBJ1-3, with 10 nucleotides matching TRBD1. V was clipped by 5 bases and J by 2 bases; unmatched bases: 3. The CDR3 has 14 residues. In germline, CDR1 is SQVTM, CDR2 ANQGSEA. Here the CDR3 reads CSVSTGGTGNTIYF. The CDR3 DNA is TGCAGCGTTTCGACAGGGGGCACTGGAAACACCATATATTTT. Combining the CDR3 with reference TRBV29-1 and TRBJ1-3 gives the whole variable domain SAVISQKPSRDICQRGTSLTIQCQVDSQVTMMFWYRQQPGQSLTLIATANQGSEATYESGFVIDKFPISRPNLTFSTLTVSNMSPEDSSIYLCSVSTGGTGNTIYFGEGSWLTVV.